The T cell receptor beta chain under discussion was sequenced for a study of blood T cell repertoires in COVID-19. In germline, CDR1 is SGHNT, CDR2 YYREEE (reference sequence). J was trimmed by 5 bases and V by 0 bases; bases with no gene match: 4. The CDR3 is 14 residues long. Only in-frame clones appear in the TCRdb table, and some are missing; sequencing was by immunoSEQ multiplex PCR. Among around 300,000 clones listed, roughly nine tenths were seen once. The TCR was taken from a woman aged 18-30 years who had recovered from COVID-19. The source material was PBMCs or T cells enriched from blood (not recorded which). The V call is TRBV5-4, the J call TRBJ2-5, with TRBD1 identical over 7 bases. The CDR3 protein is CASSLAVGQETQYF. In DNA form, the CDR3 reads TGTGCCAGCAGCTTGGCTGTGGGACAGGAGACCCAGTACTTC.